This TCR beta chain emerged from a study of post-analysis software for immune sequencing data (dated by TCRdb to between 2015 and 2017). Turning to the overall study: Disease courses on record covered relapsing-remitting, secondary progressive and progressive-relapsing multiple sclerosis, though some patients had no subtype annotation. The patient repertoires were set against eleven to twelve previously published healthy control repertoires from donors whose ages ranged from about 6 to 25 years. A subset of samples was prepared in parallel using single-end sample barcoding, then pooled and co-amplified after Illumina adapter ligation.

Receptor libraries were prepared by PCR. Sequencer: Illumina HiSeq 2500. To reduce PCR and sequencing biases, unique molecular identifiers were incorporated into the TCR beta cDNA libraries. Some 500,000 cDNA molecules were obtained for every 1 to 10 million input T cells, so each molecule roughly corresponded to one T cell. The patient libraries were prepared and sequenced with the same protocol used for the earlier healthy control dataset. Samples belonging to the same batch were prepared together, multiplexed and sequenced on a shared HiSeq lane. In the authors' own workflow: Raw barcoded reads were processed with MIGEC, discarding single-read molecular identifier groups before consensus assembly and CDR3 extraction. VDJtools was used for post-analysis of the clonotype tables, and diversity was normalized by down-sampling every dataset to the size of the smallest sample. To correct batch-related cross-sample contamination, repertoire overlap clustering matched CDR3 amino acid sequences but not nucleotide sequences. The public reads were reprocessed in TCRdb via fastp at Q25 and MiXCR, keeping in-frame beta chains. Every entry covers one CDR3 protein and lists the most common genes and DNA from its rows. The V and J calls and clone size come from TCRdb's table, not from the authors' own analysis. In all, the sample holds 750,000 to 950,000 distinct CDR3 sequences, and around 46% of those were seen once. The ten biggest clones cover roughly 5.2% of the sample.

Study-wide conclusions, independent of this receptor: When samples were clustered directly using the F measure, samples prepared in the same batch co-clustered strongly, which prompted a batch-effect correction. The multiple sclerosis patient group was slightly younger than the control group. Multiple sclerosis patients had significantly lower normalized Chao1 diversity than controls, a result that suggests substantial peripheral T-cell clonal expansion. Roughly 5 TRBV segments, including TRBV5-6, TRBV5-1 and TRBV20-1, were significantly more frequent in patients than controls.

TCR beta repertoires were profiled from peripheral blood of roughly 13 young patients with multiple sclerosis to demonstrate the VDJtools post-analysis software. The multiple sclerosis patients were children and adolescents ranging in age from about 6 to 17 years. This clonotype was counted a few times. Its antigen is not yet known. Per-nucleotide qualities are absent, and no much larger clonotype sits a single base away. CDR1 and CDR2 are drawn from the germline V gene: SQVTM, ANQGSEA. Unmatched junction bases come to 6, with V trimmed by 0 bases and J by 3 bases. There are 16 amino acids in the CDR3, from cysteine to phenylalanine inclusive. Left in the record is the CDR3 DNA by itself, 48 bases read in frame from the first base.

Specimen: blood. The rearrangement combines TRBV29-1 with TRBJ2-1, with TRBD2 identical over 9 junction bases. The sequence came from a girl under 18 with multiple sclerosis. CDR3 reads: CSVEDLAGANYNEQFF. The nucleotides are TGCAGCGTTGAAGATTTAGCGGGAGCCAACTACAATGAGCAGTTCTTC.